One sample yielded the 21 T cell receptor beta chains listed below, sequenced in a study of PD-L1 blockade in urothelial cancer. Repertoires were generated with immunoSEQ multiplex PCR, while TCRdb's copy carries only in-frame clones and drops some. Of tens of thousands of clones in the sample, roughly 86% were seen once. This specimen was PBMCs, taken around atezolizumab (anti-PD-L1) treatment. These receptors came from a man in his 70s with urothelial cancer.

The CDR3 here is CASRGGQVYEQYF. The CDR3 coding sequence is TGTGCCAGCAGAGGAGGTCAGGTTTACGAGCAGTACTTC. The genes are TRBV25-1 and TRBJ2-7; a weak D match, TRBD2 (5 bases). The germline CDR1 and CDR2 sequences are MGHDK and SYGVNS. CDR3 size: 13 residues. Trimming shortened V by 6 bases and J by 4 bases, and 13 bases separated the two germline ends.

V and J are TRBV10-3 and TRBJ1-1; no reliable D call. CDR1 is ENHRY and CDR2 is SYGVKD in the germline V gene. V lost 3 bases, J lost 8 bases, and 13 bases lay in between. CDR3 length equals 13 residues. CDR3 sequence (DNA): TGTGCCATCAGTGATTCAGGAGCGGACGAAGCTTTCTTT. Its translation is CAISDSGADEAFF.

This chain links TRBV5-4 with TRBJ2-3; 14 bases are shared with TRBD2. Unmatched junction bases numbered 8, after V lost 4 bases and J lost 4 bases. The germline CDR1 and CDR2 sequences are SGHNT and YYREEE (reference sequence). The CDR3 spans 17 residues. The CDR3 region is CASSPRLAGGRADTQYF. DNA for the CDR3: TGTGCCAGCAGCCCGCGACTAGCGGGAGGGCGCGCAGATACGCAGTATTTT.

As DNA, the CDR3 is TGTGCCAGCAGCGGGGGGGGCCCGATAAATGAGCAGTTCTTC. Protein sequence: CASSGGGPINEQFF. The chain is built from TRBV9 and TRBJ2-1; the D gene is possibly TRBD2 (7 bases). V was trimmed by 3 bases and J by 7 bases, leaving 14 bases between them. In germline, CDR1 is SGDLS, CDR2 YYNGEE. The CDR3 is 14 residues long.

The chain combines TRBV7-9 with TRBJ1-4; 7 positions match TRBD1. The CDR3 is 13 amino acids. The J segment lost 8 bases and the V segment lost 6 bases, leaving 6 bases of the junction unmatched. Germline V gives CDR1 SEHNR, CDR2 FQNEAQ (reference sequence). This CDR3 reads CASRPTGEEKLFF. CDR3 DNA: TGTGCCAGCAGACCAACAGGGGAAGAAAAACTGTTTTTT.

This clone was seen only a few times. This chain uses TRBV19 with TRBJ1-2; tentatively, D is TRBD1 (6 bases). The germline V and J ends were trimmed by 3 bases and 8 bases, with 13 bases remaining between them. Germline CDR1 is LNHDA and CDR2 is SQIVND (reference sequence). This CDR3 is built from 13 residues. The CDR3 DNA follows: TGTGCCAGTAGTATGGGGGCCGGGGAAGGCTACACCTTC. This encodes CASSMGAGEGYTF.

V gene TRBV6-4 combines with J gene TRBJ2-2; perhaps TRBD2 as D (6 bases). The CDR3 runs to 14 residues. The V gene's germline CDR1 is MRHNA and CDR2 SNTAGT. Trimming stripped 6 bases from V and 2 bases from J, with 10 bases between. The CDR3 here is CASRRDFNTGELFF. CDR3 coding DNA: TGTGCCAGCAGGAGGGACTTCAACACCGGGGAGCTGTTTTTT.

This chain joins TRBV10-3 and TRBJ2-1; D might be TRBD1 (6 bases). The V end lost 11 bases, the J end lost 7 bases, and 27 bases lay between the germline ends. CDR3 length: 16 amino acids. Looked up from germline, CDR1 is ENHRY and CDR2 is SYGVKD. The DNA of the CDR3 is TGTGCCCTGCCTCGACCCCGGGACAAGGACCGGAATGAGCAGTTCTTC. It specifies CALPRPRDKDRNEQFF.

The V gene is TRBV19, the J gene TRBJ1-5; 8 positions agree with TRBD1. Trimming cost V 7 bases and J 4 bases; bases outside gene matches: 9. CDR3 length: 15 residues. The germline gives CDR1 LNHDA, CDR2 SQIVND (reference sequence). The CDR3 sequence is CASKTTGVRNQPQHF. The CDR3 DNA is TGTGCCAGTAAAACGACAGGGGTAAGAAATCAGCCCCAGCATTTT.

CDR3 loop: CASSDQWAYPNNSPLHF. The CDR3, as DNA: TGTGCCAGCAGTGACCAATGGGCCTACCCCAATAATTCACCCCTCCACTTT. The chain joins TRBV6-1 to TRBJ1-6; D gene uncertain. The V end lost 3 bases, the J end lost 5 bases, and 17 bases lay between the germline ends. The CDR3 is 17 amino acids. CDR1 is MNHNS, CDR2 SASEGT, per germline.

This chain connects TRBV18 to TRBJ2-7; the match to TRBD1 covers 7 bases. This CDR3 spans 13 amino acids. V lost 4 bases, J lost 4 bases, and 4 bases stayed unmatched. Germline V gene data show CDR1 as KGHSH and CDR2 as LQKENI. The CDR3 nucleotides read TGTGCCAGCTCACTTACGGACAGGTACGAGCAGTACTTC. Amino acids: CASSLTDRYEQYF.

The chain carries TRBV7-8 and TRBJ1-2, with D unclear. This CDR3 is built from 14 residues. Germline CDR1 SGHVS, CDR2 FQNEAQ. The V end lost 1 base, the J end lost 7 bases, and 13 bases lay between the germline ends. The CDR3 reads CASSLVSTTSGYTF. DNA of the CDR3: TGTGCCAGCAGCTTAGTGTCTACCACGAGTGGCTACACCTTC.

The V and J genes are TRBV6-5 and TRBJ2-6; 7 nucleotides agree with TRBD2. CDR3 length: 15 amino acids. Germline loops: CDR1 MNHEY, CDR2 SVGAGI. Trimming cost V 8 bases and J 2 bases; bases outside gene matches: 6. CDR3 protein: CASGPRGAGANVLTF. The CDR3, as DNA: TGTGCCAGCGGTCCCCGGGGGGCTGGGGCCAACGTCCTGACTTTC.

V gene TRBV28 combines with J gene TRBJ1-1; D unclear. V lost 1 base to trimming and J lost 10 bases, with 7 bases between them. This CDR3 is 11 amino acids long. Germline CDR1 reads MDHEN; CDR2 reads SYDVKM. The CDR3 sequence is CASSLFLAAFF. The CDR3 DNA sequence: TGTGCCAGCAGTTTATTCCTGGCAGCTTTCTTT.

The CDR3 region has the DNA TGTGCCAGTAGTATAGGCAGCGGGGGGCCATGGAAAGAGACCCAGTACTTC. Translated, it gives CASSIGSGGPWKETQYF. The J gene is TRBJ2-5, the V gene TRBV19; TRBD2 matches 9 bases. With V trimmed by 1 base and J by 3 bases, 9 bases remained unmatched. The CDR3 sequence is 17 residues long. Germline V gene lookup returns CDR1 LNHDA and CDR2 SQIVND (reference sequence).

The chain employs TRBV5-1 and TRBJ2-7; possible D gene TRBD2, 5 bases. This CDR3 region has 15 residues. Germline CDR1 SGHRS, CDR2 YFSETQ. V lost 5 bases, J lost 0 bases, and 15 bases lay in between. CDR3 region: CASSPRLGASYEQYF. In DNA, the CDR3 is TGCGCCAGCAGTCCCAGGTTGGGAGCCTCCTACGAGCAGTACTTC. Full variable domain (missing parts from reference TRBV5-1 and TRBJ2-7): KAGVTQTPRYLIKTRGQQVTLSCSPISGHRSVSWYQQTPGQGLQFLFEYFSETQRNKGNFPGRFSGRQFSNSRSEMNVSTLELGDSALYLCASSPRLGASYEQYFGPGTRLTVT.

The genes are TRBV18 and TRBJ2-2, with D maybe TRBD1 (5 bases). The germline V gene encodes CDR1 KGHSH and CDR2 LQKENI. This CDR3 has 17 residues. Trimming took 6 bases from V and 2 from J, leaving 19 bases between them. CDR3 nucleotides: TGTGCCAGCTCCCTCCAAGCAGGGCGACTCAACACCGGGGAGCTGTTTTTT. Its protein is CASSLQAGRLNTGELFF. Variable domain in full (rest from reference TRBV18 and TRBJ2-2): NAGVMQNPRHLVRRRGQEARLRCSPMKGHSHVYWYRQLPEEGLKFMVYLQKENIIDESGMPKERFSAEFPKEGPSILRIQQVVRGDSAAYFCASSLQAGRLNTGELFFGEGSRLTVL.

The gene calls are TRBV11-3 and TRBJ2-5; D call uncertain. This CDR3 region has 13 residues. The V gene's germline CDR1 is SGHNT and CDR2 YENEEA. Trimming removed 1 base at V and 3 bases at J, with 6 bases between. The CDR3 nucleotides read TGTGCCAGCAGCTTAGGGCAGAAAGAGACCCAGTACTTC. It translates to CASSLGQKETQYF.

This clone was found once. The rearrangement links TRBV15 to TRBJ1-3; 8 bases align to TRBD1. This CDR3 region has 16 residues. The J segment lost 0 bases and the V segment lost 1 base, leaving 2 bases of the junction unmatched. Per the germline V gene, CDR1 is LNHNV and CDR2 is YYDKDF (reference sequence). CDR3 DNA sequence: TGTGCCACCAGCAGAGGGACAGGGAGCTCTGGAAACACCATATATTTT. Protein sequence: CATSRGTGSSGNTIYF.

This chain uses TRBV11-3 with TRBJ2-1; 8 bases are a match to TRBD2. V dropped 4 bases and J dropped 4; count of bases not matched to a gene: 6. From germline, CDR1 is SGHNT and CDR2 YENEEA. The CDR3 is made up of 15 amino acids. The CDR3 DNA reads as TGTGCCAGCAGCTCCCCGATAGCGGGATACAATGAGCAGTTCTTC. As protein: CASSSPIAGYNEQFF. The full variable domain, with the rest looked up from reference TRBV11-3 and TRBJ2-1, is EAGVVQSPRYKIIEKKQPVAFWCNPISGHNTLYWYLQNLGQGPELLIRYENEEAVDDSQLPKDRFSAERLKGVDSTLKIQPAELGDSAVYLCASSSPIAGYNEQFFGPGTRLTVL.

This chain's CDR3 is CASSSRTFSGANVLTF. The CDR3 coding sequence is TGTGCCAGCAGCTCCAGGACATTCTCTGGGGCCAACGTCCTGACTTTC. V gene TRBV27 combines with J gene TRBJ2-6, with D maybe TRBD1 (5 bases). The CDR3 covers 16 residues. The germline gives CDR1 MNHEY, CDR2 SMNVEV (reference sequence). The V end was cut by 6 bases, the J end by 0 bases, with 12 bases between. Full variable domain (missing parts from reference TRBV27 and TRBJ2-6): EAQVTQNPRYLITVTGKKLTVTCSQNMNHEYMSWYRQDPGLGLRQIYYSMNVEVTDKGDVPEGYKVSRKEKRNFPLILESPSPNQTSLYFCASSSRTFSGANVLTFGAGSRLTVL.